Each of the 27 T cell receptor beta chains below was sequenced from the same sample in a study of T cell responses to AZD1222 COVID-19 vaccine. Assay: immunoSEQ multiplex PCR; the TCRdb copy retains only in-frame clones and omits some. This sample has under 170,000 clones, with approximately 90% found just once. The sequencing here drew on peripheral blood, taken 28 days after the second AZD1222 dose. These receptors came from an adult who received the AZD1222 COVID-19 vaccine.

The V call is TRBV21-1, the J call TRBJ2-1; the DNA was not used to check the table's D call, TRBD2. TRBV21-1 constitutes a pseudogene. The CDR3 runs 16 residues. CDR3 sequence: CASSKTSGASYNEQFF. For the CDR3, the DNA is TGTGCCAGCAGCAAAACTAGCGGGGCATCCTACAATGAGCAGTTCTTC.

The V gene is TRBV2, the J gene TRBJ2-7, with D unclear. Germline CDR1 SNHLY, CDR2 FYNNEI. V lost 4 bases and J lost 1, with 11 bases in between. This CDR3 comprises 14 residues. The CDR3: CASSVVGFSYEQYF. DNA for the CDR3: TGTGCCAGCAGTGTAGTTGGGTTTTCCTACGAGCAGTACTTC.

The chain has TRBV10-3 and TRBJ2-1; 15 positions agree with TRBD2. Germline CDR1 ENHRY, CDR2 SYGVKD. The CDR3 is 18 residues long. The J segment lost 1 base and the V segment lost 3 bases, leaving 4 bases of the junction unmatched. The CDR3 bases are TGTGCCATCAGTGAACAGGGACTAGCGGGAGGATCCTACAATGAGCAGTTCTTC. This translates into CAISEQGLAGGSYNEQFF.

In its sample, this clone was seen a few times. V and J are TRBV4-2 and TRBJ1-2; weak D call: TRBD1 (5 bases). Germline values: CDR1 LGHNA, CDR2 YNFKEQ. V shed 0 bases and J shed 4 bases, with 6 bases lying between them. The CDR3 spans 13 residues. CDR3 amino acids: CASSQDGAYGYTF. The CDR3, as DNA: TGTGCCAGCAGCCAAGACGGGGCCTATGGCTACACCTTC.

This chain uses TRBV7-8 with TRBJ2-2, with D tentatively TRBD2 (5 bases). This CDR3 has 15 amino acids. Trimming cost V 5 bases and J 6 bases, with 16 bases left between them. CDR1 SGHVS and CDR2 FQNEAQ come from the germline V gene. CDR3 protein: CASSLERVSSGELFF. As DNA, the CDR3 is TGTGCCAGCAGCCTCGAGAGGGTGTCGTCCGGGGAGCTGTTTTTT.

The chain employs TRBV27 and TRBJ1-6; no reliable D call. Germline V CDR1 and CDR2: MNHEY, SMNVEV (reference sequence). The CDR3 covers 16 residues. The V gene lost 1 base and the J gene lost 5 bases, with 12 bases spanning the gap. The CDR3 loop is CASSLFNQVNNSPLHF. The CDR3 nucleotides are TGTGCCAGCAGTTTATTCAACCAGGTTAATAATTCACCCCTCCACTTT.

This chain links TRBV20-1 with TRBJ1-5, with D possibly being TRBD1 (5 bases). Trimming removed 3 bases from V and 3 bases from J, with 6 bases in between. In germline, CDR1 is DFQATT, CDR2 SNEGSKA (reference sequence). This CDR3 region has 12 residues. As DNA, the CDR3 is TGCAGTGCTAGTGGGACCAATCAGCCCCAGCATTTT. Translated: CSASGTNQPQHF.

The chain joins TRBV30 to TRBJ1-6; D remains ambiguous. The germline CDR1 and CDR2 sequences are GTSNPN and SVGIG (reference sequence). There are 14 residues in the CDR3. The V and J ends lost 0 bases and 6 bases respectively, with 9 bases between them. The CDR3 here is CAWSVGSSNSPLHF. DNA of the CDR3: TGTGCCTGGAGTGTCGGAAGCAGTAATTCACCCCTCCACTTT.

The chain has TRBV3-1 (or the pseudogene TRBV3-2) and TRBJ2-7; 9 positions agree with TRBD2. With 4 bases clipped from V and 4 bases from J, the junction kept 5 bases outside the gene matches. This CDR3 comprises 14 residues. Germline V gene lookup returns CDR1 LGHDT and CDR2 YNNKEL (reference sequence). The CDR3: CASSRLAGRYEQYF. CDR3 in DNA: TGTGCCAGCAGCCGCCTAGCGGGACGGTACGAGCAGTACTTC.

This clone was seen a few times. The DNA for the CDR3 is TGTGCCAGCATGACTAGCGGGAGCTACGAGCAGTACTTC. Translated, it gives CASMTSGSYEQYF. The chain employs TRBV12-3 or TRBV12-4 and TRBJ2-7, with 12 positions matching TRBD2. V lost 7 bases and J lost 3; bases outside the gene matches: 1. The CDR3 runs to 13 residues.

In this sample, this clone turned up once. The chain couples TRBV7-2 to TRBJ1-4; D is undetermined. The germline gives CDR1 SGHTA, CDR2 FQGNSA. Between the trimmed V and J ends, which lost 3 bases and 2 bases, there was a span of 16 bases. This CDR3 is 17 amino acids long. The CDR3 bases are TGTGCCAGCAGCTTGAGCAGTGGTGCGGGGACTAATGAAAAACTGTTTTTT. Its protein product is CASSLSSGAGTNEKLFF. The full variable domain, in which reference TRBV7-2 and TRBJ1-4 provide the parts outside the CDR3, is GAGVSQSPSNKVTEKGKDVELRCDPISGHTALYWYRQSLGQGLEFLIYFQGNSAPDKSGLPSDRFSAERTGGSVSTLTIQRTQQEDSAVYLCASSLSSGAGTNEKLFFGSGTQLSVL.

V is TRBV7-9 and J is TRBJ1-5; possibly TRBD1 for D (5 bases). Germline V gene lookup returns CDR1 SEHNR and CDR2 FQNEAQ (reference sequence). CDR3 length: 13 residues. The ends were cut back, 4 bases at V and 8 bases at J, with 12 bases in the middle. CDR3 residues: CASSWGVGEPQHF. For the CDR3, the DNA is TGTGCCAGCAGCTGGGGGGTTGGAGAGCCCCAGCATTTT.

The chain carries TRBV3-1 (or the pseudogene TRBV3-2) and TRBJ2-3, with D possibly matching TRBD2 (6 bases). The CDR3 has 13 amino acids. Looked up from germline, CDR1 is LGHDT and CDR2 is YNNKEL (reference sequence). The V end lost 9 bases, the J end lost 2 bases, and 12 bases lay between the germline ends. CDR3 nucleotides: TGTGCCAGTAGGGACTCATACACAGATACGCAGTATTTT. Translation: CASRDSYTDTQYF.

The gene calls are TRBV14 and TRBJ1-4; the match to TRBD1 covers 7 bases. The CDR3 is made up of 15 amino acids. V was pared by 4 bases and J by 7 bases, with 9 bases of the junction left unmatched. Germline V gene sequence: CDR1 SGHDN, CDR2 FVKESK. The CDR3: CASSPRQGGGEKLFF. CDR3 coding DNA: TGTGCCAGCAGCCCGCGACAGGGTGGAGGTGAAAAACTGTTTTTT.

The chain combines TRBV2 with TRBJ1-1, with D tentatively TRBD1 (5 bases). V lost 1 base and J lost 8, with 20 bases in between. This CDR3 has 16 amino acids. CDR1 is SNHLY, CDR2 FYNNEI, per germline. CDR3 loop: CASSEDEEGFNVEAFF. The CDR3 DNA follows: TGTGCCAGCAGTGAAGACGAGGAGGGGTTTAATGTGGAAGCTTTCTTT.

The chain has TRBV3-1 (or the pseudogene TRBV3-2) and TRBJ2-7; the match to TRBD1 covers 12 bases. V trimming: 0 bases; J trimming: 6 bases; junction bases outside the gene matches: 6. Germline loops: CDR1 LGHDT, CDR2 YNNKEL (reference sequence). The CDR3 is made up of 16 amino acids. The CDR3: CASSQDQGQGAFEQYF. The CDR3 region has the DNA TGTGCCAGCAGCCAAGATCAGGGACAGGGGGCGTTCGAGCAGTACTTC.

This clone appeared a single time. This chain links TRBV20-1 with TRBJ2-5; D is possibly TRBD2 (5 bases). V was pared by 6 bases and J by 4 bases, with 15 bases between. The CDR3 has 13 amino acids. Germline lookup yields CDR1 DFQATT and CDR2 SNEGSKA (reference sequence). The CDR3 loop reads CSASGNRGETQYF. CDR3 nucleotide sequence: TGCAGTGCCAGTGGCAATCGGGGAGAGACCCAGTACTTC.

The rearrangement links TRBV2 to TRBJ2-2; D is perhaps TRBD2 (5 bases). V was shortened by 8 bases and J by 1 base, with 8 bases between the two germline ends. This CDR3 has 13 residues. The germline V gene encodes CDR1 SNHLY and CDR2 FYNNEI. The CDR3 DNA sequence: TGTGCCAGCTCTCGGGAGAACACCGGGGAGCTGTTTTTT. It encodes CASSRENTGELFF.

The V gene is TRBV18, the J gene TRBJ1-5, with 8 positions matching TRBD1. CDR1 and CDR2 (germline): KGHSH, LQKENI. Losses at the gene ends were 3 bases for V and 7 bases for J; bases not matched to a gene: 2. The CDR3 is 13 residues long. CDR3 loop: CASSPDRAQPQHF. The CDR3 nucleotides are TGTGCCAGCTCACCGGACAGGGCGCAGCCCCAGCATTTT.

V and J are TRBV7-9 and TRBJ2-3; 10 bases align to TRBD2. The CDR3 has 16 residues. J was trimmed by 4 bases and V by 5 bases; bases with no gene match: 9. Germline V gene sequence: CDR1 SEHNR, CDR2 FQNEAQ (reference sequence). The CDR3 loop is CASSTSGRASADTQYF. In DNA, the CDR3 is TGTGCCAGCAGCACAAGCGGGAGGGCCTCAGCAGATACGCAGTATTTT. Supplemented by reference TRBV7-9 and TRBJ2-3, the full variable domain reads DTGVSQNPRHKITKRGQNVTFRCDPISEHNRLYWYRQTLGQGPEFLTYFQNEAQLEKSRLLSDRFSAERPKGSFSTLEIQRTEQGDSAMYLCASSTSGRASADTQYFGPGTRLTVL.

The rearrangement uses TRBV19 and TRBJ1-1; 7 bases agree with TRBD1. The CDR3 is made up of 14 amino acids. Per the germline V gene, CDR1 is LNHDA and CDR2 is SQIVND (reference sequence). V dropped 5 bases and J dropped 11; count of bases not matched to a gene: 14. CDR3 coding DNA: TGTGCCAGTAGTTTCCGACAGGGACAAGACGAGGCTTTCTTT. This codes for CASSFRQGQDEAFF.

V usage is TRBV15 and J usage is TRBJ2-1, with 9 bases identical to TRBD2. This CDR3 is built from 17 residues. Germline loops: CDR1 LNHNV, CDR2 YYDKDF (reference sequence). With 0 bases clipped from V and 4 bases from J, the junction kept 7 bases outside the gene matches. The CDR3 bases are TGTGCCACCAGCAGAGATCCGTTAGCGGGAGAGTACAATGAGCAGTTCTTC. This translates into CATSRDPLAGEYNEQFF.

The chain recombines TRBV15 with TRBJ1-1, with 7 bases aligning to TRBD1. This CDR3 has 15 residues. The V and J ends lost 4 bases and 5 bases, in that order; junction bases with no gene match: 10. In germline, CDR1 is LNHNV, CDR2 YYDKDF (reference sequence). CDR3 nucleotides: TGTGCCACCAGCAAAAAGACAGGGCCCAAGACTGAAGCTTTCTTT. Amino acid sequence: CATSKKTGPKTEAFF.

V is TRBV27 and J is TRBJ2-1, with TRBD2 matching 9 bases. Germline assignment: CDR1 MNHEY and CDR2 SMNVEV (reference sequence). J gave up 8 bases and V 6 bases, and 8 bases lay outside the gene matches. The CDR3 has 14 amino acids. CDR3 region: CASSSIAGDYEQFF. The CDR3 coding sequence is TGTGCCAGCAGCTCTATAGCGGGAGATTATGAGCAGTTCTTC.

The DNA of the CDR3 is TGTGCCAGCAGCCAAGATCTAGGGCCCTATGGCTACACCTTC. It codes for CASSQDLGPYGYTF. V is TRBV4-2 and J is TRBJ1-2; D unclear. V was pared by 0 bases and J by 4 bases, with 9 bases between. The CDR3 has 14 amino acids. CDR1 is LGHNA, CDR2 YNFKEQ, per germline.

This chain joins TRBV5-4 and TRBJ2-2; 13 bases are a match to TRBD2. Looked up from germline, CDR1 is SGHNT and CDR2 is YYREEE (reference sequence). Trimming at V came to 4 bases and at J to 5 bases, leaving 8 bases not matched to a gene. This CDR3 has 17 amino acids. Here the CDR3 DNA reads TGTGCCAGCAGCCGTGGACTAGCGGGAGATCGGACCGGGGAGCTGTTTTTT. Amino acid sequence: CASSRGLAGDRTGELFF. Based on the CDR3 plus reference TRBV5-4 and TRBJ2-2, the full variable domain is ETGVTQSPTHLIKTRGQQVTLRCSSQSGHNTVSWYQQALGQGPQFIFQYYREEENGRGNFPPRFSGLQFPNYSSELNVNALELDDSALYLCASSRGLAGDRTGELFFGEGSRLTVL.

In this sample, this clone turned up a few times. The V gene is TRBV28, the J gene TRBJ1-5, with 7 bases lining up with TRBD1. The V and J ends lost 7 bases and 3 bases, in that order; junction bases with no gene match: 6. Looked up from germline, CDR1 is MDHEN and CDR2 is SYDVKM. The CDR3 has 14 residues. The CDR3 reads CASTLTGYNQPQHF. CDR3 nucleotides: TGTGCCAGCACTCTGACAGGGTACAATCAGCCCCAGCATTTT.